Presented here are 16 T cell receptor beta chains from one specimen sequenced in a study of OX40 agonist ivuxolimab in advanced cancers. The protocol was immunoSEQ multiplex PCR, while the TCRdb copy is restricted to in-frame clones and leaves out a portion. Among some 16,000 clones listed, 60% to 85% were seen once. The sample consisted of CD4+ or CD8+ T cells sorted from blood, taken in a trial of the OX40 agonist ivuxolimab. The source of these receptors is an adult with an advanced solid tumor such as melanoma, head and neck, liver or kidney cancer.

CDR3 DNA sequence: TGTGCCAGCAGCCCCGACAGGGGGCCGGACTACAATGAGCAGTTCTTC. Its translation: CASSPDRGPDYNEQFF. The rearrangement uses TRBV13 and TRBJ2-1; TRBD1 matches 10 bases. Germline V gene lookup returns CDR1 PRHDT and CDR2 FYEKMQ (reference sequence). V was pared by 5 bases and J by 3 bases, with 7 bases of the junction left unmatched. The CDR3 is 16 amino acids.

The chain links TRBV7-2 to TRBJ2-1; a possible D gene is TRBD1 (6 bases). The CDR3 totals 15 residues. Germline-derived CDR1 and CDR2 are SGHTA and FQGNSA. V lost 0 bases and J lost 0, with 6 bases in between. The CDR3 DNA reads TGTGCCAGCAGCTTAGCGGGGGCCTCCTACAATGAGCAGTTCTTC. Protein: CASSLAGASYNEQFF.

This chain joins TRBV4-3 and TRBJ1-1, with 10 nucleotides matching TRBD1. V trimming: 0 bases; J trimming: 5 bases; junction bases outside the gene matches: 12. This CDR3 is built from 18 residues. Per germline, CDR1 LGHNA and CDR2 YSLEER. CDR3 DNA: TGCGCCAGCAGCCAAGATTCTCACGTTGGACAGGGGGGTACTGAAGCTTTCTTT. The encoded protein is CASSQDSHVGQGGTEAFF.

The chain has TRBV4-2 and TRBJ1-5; TRBD1 agrees at 8 bases. The CDR3 sequence is 22 residues long. V was clipped by 0 bases and J by 6 bases; unmatched bases: 25. CDR1 is LGHNA and CDR2 is YNFKEQ in the germline V gene. The CDR3 DNA reads TGTGCCAGCAGCCAAGATCGGGGGTATGGCAGGGGGCTTCGCATAGCCGGTCAGCCCCAGCATTTT. It specifies CASSQDRGYGRGLRIAGQPQHF.

The chain links TRBV7-8 to TRBJ1-1; possible D gene TRBD1, 5 bases. There are 12 residues in the CDR3. The germline V and J ends were trimmed by 5 bases and 5 bases, with 9 bases remaining between them. Germline values: CDR1 SGHVS, CDR2 FQNEAQ. The CDR3 region is CASSPGGTEAFF. The CDR3 nucleotides are TGTGCCAGCAGCCCGGGGGGGACTGAAGCTTTCTTT.

V is TRBV2 and J is TRBJ2-1; 7 positions match TRBD1. The CDR3 runs to 16 residues. Germline V gives CDR1 SNHLY, CDR2 FYNNEI. The V segment lost 5 bases and the J segment 8 bases; nucleotides outside the gene matches: 15. Here the CDR3 reads CASSTTGDFLNYEQFF. CDR3 in DNA: TGTGCCAGCAGTACAACAGGGGATTTTTTGAATTATGAGCAGTTCTTC.

The gene calls are TRBV6-1 and TRBJ2-5; TRBD1 aligns across 10 bases. The assigned J gene may be wrong: the sequence end matches TRBJ2-7 better. This CDR3 contains 15 residues. The germline V gene encodes CDR1 MNHNS and CDR2 SASEGT. DNA for the CDR3: TGTGCCAGCAGTAGTACGACAGGGGGCTGGTACGAGCAGTACTTC. Translation: CASSSTTGGWYEQYF.

The V gene is TRBV6-6, the J gene TRBJ1-5; tentatively, D is TRBD1 (5 bases). The CDR3 is 15 residues long. The ends were cut back, 10 bases at V and 0 bases at J, with 16 bases in the middle. Germline V gene sequence: CDR1 MNHNY, CDR2 SVGAGI (reference sequence). The CDR3, as DNA: TGTGCCACCTTTCTGGACATCCATAGCAATCAGCCCCAGCATTTT. Residues: CATFLDIHSNQPQHF.

The chain carries TRBV11-3 and TRBJ1-6; TRBD1 might be the D (5 bases). CDR3 length: 15 residues. In germline, CDR1 is SGHNT, CDR2 YENEEA. V was pared by 9 bases and J by 7 bases, with 19 bases between. CDR3 protein: CASKLRGTVNSPLHF. DNA for the CDR3: TGTGCCAGTAAGCTCCGGGGGACGGTAAATTCACCCCTCCACTTT.

The chain employs TRBV11-1 and TRBJ2-3, with no clear D. The V gene lost 4 bases and the J gene lost 4 bases, with 6 bases spanning the gap. The V gene's germline CDR1 is SGHAT and CDR2 FQDESV (reference sequence). The CDR3 is made up of 12 amino acids. CDR3 residues: CASSSPPDTQYF. The CDR3 nucleotides are TGTGCCAGCAGCTCCCCTCCAGATACGCAGTATTTT.

The V call is TRBV4-1, the J call TRBJ2-7; TRBD1 aligns across 10 bases. CDR1 is MGHRA, CDR2 YSYEKL, per germline. V shed 1 base and J 4 bases; nucleotides not matched to a gene: 4. The CDR3 runs 15 residues. The CDR3 sequence is CASSQVGTGVYEQYF. In nucleotides, the CDR3 is TGCGCCAGCAGCCAAGTCGGGACAGGGGTGTACGAGCAGTACTTC.

The V and J genes are TRBV11-1 and TRBJ2-7, with 12 bases fitting TRBD2. CDR1 and CDR2 from the germline V gene are SGHAT and FQDESV (reference sequence). V gave up 5 bases and J gave up 2 bases; unmatched junction bases: 13. The CDR3 is 18 residues long. The CDR3 loop reads CASSLTSGGTSLTYEQYF. The CDR3 nucleotides are TGTGCCAGCAGCCTGACTAGCGGGGGCACCTCCCTTACCTACGAGCAGTACTTC.

The chain couples TRBV19 to TRBJ2-1; 10 nucleotides agree with TRBD2. Germline V gene data show CDR1 as LNHDA and CDR2 as SQIVND (reference sequence). The length of the CDR3 is 15 residues. Trimming cost V 3 bases and J 6 bases; bases outside gene matches: 5. CDR3 nucleotide sequence: TGTGCCAGTAGTATGGCTAGCGGGGGAACCAATGAGCAGTTCTTC. Its protein product is CASSMASGGTNEQFF.

By frequency in the sample, this clone is medium-sized (0.01 to 0.1%). Other DNA sequences within the sample encode an identical CDR3. The chain recombines TRBV5-8 with TRBJ2-7; D gene unclear. Between the trimmed V and J ends, which lost 4 bases and 2 bases, there was a span of 1 base. This CDR3 comprises 10 residues. Germline-derived CDR1 and CDR2 are SGHTS and YDEGEE. The CDR3 protein is CASSPYEQYF. The CDR3 DNA reads TGTGCCAGCAGCCCCTACGAGCAGTACTTC.

In its sample, this clone was seen once. The V and J genes are TRBV2 and TRBJ2-4, with TRBD2 matching 7 bases. CDR3 size: 16 residues. V dropped 2 bases and J dropped 0; count of bases not matched to a gene: 4. Germline lookup yields CDR1 SNHLY and CDR2 FYNNEI. The CDR3 DNA sequence: TGTGCCAGCAGTGAAAGACTAGCCGGAGCCAAAAACATTCAGTACTTC. This encodes CASSERLAGAKNIQYF.

The chain uses TRBV7-8 and TRBJ2-7; D is unresolved. Per germline, CDR1 SGHVS and CDR2 FQNEAQ. CDR3 size: 13 residues. Deletions cut 2 bases from V and 4 bases from J, with 9 bases between. CDR3 protein: CASSLLTKYEQYF. The DNA of the CDR3 is TGTGCCAGCAGCTTACTTACAAAATACGAGCAGTACTTC.